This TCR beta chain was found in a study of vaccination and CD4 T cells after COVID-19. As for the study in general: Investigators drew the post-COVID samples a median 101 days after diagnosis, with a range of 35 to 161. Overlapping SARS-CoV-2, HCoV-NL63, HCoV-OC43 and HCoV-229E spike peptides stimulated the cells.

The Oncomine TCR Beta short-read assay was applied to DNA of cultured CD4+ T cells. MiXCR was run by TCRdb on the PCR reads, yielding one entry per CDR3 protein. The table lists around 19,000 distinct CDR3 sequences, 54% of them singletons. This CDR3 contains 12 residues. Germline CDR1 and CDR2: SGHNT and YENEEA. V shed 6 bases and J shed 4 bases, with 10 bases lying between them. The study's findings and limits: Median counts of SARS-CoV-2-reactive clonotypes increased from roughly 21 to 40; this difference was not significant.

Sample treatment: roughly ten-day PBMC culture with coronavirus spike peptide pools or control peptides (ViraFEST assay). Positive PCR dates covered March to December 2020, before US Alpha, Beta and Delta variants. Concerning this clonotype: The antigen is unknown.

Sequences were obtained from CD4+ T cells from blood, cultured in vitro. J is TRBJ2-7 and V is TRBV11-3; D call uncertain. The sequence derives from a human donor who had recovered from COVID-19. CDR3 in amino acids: CASSSTAYEQYF. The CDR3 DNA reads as TGTGCCAGCAGTTCGACTGCATACGAGCAGTACTTC.